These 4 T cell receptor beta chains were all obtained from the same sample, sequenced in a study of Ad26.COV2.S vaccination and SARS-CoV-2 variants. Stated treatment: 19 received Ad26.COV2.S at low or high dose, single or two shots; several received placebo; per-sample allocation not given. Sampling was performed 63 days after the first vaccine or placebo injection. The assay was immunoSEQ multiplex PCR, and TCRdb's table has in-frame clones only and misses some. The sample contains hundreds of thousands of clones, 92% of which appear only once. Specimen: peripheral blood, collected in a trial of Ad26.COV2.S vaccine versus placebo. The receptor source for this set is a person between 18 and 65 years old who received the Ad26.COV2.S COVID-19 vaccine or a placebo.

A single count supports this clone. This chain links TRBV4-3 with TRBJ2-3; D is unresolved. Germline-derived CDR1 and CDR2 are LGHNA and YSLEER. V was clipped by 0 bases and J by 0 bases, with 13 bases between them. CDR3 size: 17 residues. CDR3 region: CASSQEGRATSTDTQYF. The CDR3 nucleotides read TGCGCCAGCAGCCAAGAAGGTAGGGCTACCAGCACAGATACGCAGTATTTT.

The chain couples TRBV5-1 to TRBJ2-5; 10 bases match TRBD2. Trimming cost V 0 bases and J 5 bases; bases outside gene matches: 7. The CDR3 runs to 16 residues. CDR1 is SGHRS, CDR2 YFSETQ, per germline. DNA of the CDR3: TGCGCCAGCAGCTTGGATGCAGCGGGGGGGATCGAGACCCAGTACTTC. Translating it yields CASSLDAAGGIETQYF.

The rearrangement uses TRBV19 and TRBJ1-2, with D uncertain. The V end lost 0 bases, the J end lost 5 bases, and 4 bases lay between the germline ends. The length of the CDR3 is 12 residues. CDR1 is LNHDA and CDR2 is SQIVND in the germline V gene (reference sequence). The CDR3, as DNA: TGTGCCAGTAGTATAGAGGGGTATGGCTACACCTTC. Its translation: CASSIEGYGYTF.

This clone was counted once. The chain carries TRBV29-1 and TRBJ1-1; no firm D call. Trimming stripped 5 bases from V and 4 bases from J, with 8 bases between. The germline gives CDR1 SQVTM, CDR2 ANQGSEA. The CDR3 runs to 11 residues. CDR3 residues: CSVRDGTEAFF. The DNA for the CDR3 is TGCAGCGTTCGGGATGGCACTGAAGCTTTCTTT.